The TCR beta chain under discussion was sequenced for a study of T-cell reconstitution after alpha-beta-depleted transplantation in children. V lost 5 bases to trimming and J lost 2 bases; unmatched junction nucleotides: 9. CDR1 and CDR2 (germline): SGHTA, FQGNSA. The CDR3 sequence is 16 residues long. Preparing the TCRbeta library involved the use of unique molecular identifiers. TCRdb re-analysed the PCR reads in MiXCR, keeping a single row per CDR3 protein. The sample lists some 390,000 distinct CDR3 sequences; roughly 22% were seen once. This chain joins TRBV7-2 and TRBJ2-1; 7 bases are a match to TRBD1. This receptor was obtained from a human donor who donated a stem cell graft to a child with acute myeloid leukemia. The sequencing here drew on PBMCs from the stem cell graft donor, taken from the stem cell graft. The CDR3 region has the DNA TGTGCCAGCAGCCTTCAGGGGACAGCACCCTACAATGAGCAGTTCTTC. This translates into CASSLQGTAPYNEQFF. The whole variable domain, remainder taken from reference TRBV7-2 and TRBJ2-1, is GAGVSQSPSNKVTEKGKDVELRCDPISGHTALYWYRQSLGQGLEFLIYFQGNSAPDKSGLPSDRFSAERTGGSVSTLTIQRTQQEDSAVYLCASSLQGTAPYNEQFFGPGTRLTVL.